This T cell receptor beta chain is drawn from a study of cytomegalovirus exposure and HLA in healthy donors. Study-level results: Under in vitro conditions, three CMV-associated chains were confirmed as specific for CMV antigens. Presence/absence comparisons presumed near-even sequencing depth among donors. As was reported, the classifier diagnosed cytomegalovirus status with high specificity and sensitivity. Cytomegalovirus association was assigned to over 150 TCR beta chains.

From germline, CDR1 is SGHTS and CDR2 YDEGEE. V lost 0 bases, J lost 6 bases, and 18 bases lay in between. This CDR3 is 17 amino acids long. Note on this clone: Its antigen is currently unknown.

Vbeta (60) and Jbeta (13) primers were used in the PCR. Libraries were prepared by immunoSEQ multiplex PCR; TCRdb keeps only in-frame clonotypes and omits some of them. This table holds about 190,000 clones, around 80% found once. This TCR derives from a man aged 35-49 years in good health and CMV-seropositive. The source material was PBMCs. V usage is TRBV5-8 and J usage is TRBJ2-2; D is undetermined. The CDR3 loop reads CASSLVLSFTDPGELFF. Written as DNA, the CDR3 is TGTGCCAGCAGCTTGGTACTATCTTTCACCGATCCCGGGGAGCTGTTTTTT.